Reported below is one T cell receptor (beta chain). Its cognate antigen has yet to be identified. Per-base quality was not reported, and no clone a single base away is much larger than it. The CDR3 holds 13 amino acids from the cysteine to the phenylalanine. The DNA shown is the 39-base CDR3, in frame from base 1. Based on the germline V gene, the CDR1 and CDR2 sequences are MDHEN and SYDVKM. The V and J ends are trimmed by 4 bases and 5 bases, leaving 11 bases between them. The immunoSEQ Assay was used to sequence TCR beta CDR3 regions from DNA. The published analysis was carried out like this. To compute T cell density, TCR beta template counts were normalized to usable DNA, which was estimated by amplifying housekeeping genes. Richness was estimated using the preseqR package, with extrapolation to 400,000 templates for PBMC samples and to 120,000 templates for tissue samples. Clonality was defined as one minus Pielou's evenness. Tissue-enriched TCRs were identified by differential abundance testing using productive amino-acid clonotypes, minimum total count 5 and alpha 0.1. Repertoire overlap between compartments was quantified with the Jaccard Index and Morisita Overlap Index. GLIPH grouped TCR beta CDR3s together with public tetramer-defined viral CDR3s, and a viral motif had to include at least three viral sequences and show V-gene enrichment. TCRdb limited this immuneACCESS table to in-frame rearrangements with V and J called. A share of clones is missing; checked studies link under half to unresolved V genes, and the rest is unexplained. V and J calls and clone size are those listed in that table; D and trimming were worked out from the DNA. The sample yields tens of thousands of clones; 92% were counted once. The top ten constitute around 2.1% of the sample.

This specimen comes from a study of T cells in localized non-small cell lung cancer (dated by TCRdb to 2020 to 2022). About the investigation overall: T cell repertoires of 200 to 250 early-stage NSCLC patients were analyzed, with tumors being compared against uninvolved tumor-adjacent lungs. Of the NSCLC patients, roughly 130 were male and approximately 99 were female, and the mean age was roughly 61 years. The cohort consisted of under 300 treatment-naive NSCLC patients whose localized lung tumors had been resected.

At diagnosis, peripheral blood, uninvolved tumor-adjacent lung and tumor were collected and stored as a combination of fresh-frozen and FFPE material. For TCR repertoire profiling, blood samples were analyzed as peripheral blood mononuclear cells. The full study reports these points: Because the study design was exploratory, TCR variables were selected using unadjusted p-values without false-discovery rate correction. Longer overall survival was associated with higher blood T cell density, whereas shorter survival was associated with higher adjacent-lung clonality. Because multi-region tumor sequencing was not performed, intratumor heterogeneity could not be ruled out. A median of approximately 53 of the top 100 tumor clones turned up in the paired uninvolved adjacent lung, and 25 to 30 of those clones also ranked among the top 100 of that same adjacent lung. Uninvolved tumor-adjacent lung showed the highest T cell clonality, higher than tumor, which suggests more focused antigenic responses in the uninvolved tumor-adjacent lung.

Source: peripheral blood, taken before any cancer treatment. The receptor was derived from a female donor older than 55 with stage I lung adenocarcinoma. The rearrangement joined TRBV28 to TRBJ1-2; the D segment could be TRBD1, given 5 matching bases. The DNA reads as follows: TGTGCCAGCAGTTCAACGGGGGGGTATGGCTACACCTTC. It specifies CASSSTGGYGYTF.